This T cell receptor (beta chain) originates from a study of OX40 agonist ivuxolimab in advanced cancers. The overall study: Ivuxolimab is a fully human IgG2 antibody that activates OX40 (CD134). Three dose-escalation patients had partial responses: one with hepatocellular carcinoma and two with cutaneous melanoma. Findings of the study overall: CD8+ T cells were the subset that, on average, had more expanded clones than CD4+. In the 0.1 to 3.0 mg/kg range, CD4+ and CD8+ blood T cells had expanded clonally by week 6.

Comments on this clone: Its target is not known.

Between the trimmed V and J ends, which lost 2 bases and 7 bases, there was a span of 6 bases. Per germline, CDR1 SGHRS and CDR2 YFSETQ. The CDR3 is made up of 11 amino acids. The method was immunoSEQ multiplex PCR; TCRdb's version includes in-frame clones alone and lacks a portion of them. Among under 65,000 clones listed, approximately 81% were seen once. The V call is TRBV5-1, the J call TRBJ2-5; no clear D gene. The receptor was isolated from an adult with an advanced solid tumor such as melanoma, head and neck, liver or kidney cancer. The sequencing here drew on CD4+ or CD8+ T cells sorted from blood, taken in a trial of the OX40 agonist ivuxolimab. CDR3 coding DNA: TGCGCCAGCAGCTTCTCGGGGACCCAGTACTTC. As protein: CASSFSGTQYF.